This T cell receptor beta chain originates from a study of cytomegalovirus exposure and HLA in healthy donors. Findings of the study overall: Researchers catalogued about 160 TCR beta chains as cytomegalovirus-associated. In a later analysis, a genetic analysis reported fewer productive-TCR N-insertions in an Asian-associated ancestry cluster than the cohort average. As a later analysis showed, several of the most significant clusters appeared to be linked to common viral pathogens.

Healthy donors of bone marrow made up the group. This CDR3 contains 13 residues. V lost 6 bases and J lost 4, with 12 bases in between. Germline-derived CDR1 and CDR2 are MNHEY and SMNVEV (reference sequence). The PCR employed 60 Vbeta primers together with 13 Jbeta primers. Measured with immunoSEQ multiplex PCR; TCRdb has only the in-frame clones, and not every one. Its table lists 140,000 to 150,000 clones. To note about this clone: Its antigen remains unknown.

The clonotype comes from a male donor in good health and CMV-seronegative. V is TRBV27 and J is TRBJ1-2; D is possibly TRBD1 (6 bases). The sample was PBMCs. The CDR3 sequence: CASRTQGPYGYTF. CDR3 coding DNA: TGTGCCAGCAGGACACAGGGACCCTATGGCTACACCTTC.